This entry lists 23 T cell receptor beta chains sequenced from one sample in a study of OX40 agonist ivuxolimab in advanced cancers. The method was immunoSEQ multiplex PCR; TCRdb's version includes in-frame clones alone and lacks a portion of them. This table has roughly 34,000 clones, approximately 80% appearing once. The specimen was CD4+ or CD8+ T cells sorted from blood, collected in a trial of the OX40 agonist ivuxolimab. The origin of the receptors is an adult with an advanced solid tumor such as melanoma, head and neck, liver or kidney cancer.

This clone was seen only a few times. The CDR3 is CASSLGPRDRGNQPQHF. DNA of the CDR3: TGTGCCAGCTCACTGGGTCCACGGGACAGGGGAAATCAGCCCCAGCATTTT. This sequence joins TRBV18 and TRBJ1-5, with 10 bases aligning to TRBD1. V trimming: 4 bases; J trimming: 4 bases; junction bases outside the gene matches: 10. The CDR3 is 17 amino acids. CDR1 and CDR2 (germline): KGHSH, LQKENI.

The count of this clone is one. The chain has TRBV6-4 and TRBJ1-2; D possibly corresponds to TRBD1 (5 bases). V lost 9 bases and J lost 2, with 10 bases in between. This CDR3 has 12 residues. The germline gives CDR1 MRHNA, CDR2 SNTAGT. DNA for the CDR3: TGTGCCAGTACGGGGGAGAACTATGGCTACACCTTC. Translated: CASTGENYGYTF.

This rearrangement joins TRBV29-1 to TRBJ1-1; 8 bases fit TRBD1. Trimming took 7 bases from V and 4 from J; bases not matched to a gene: 8. Per germline, CDR1 SQVTM and CDR2 ANQGSEA. This CDR3 has 13 amino acids. The CDR3 spells CSASGGASTEAFF. In DNA, the CDR3 is TGCAGCGCGTCAGGGGGCGCAAGCACTGAAGCTTTCTTT.

The gene calls are TRBV2 and TRBJ1-3; D is unclear. The CDR3 is 14 residues long. Trimming removed 7 bases at V and 1 base at J, with 11 bases between. The germline gives CDR1 SNHLY, CDR2 FYNNEI. The CDR3 DNA follows: TGTGCCAGCACCCTAGAAAGTTCTGGAAACACCATATATTTT. Protein sequence: CASTLESSGNTIYF.

The genes are TRBV27 and TRBJ2-3; D gene uncertain. This CDR3 is 15 amino acids long. Germline V gene sequence: CDR1 MNHEY, CDR2 SMNVEV (reference sequence). V lost 7 bases and J 4 bases, leaving 18 bases between the germline ends. CDR3 coding DNA: TGTGCCAGCAACCCGGATGGGCGGTTGGCAGATACGCAGTATTTT. It is translated as CASNPDGRLADTQYF.

The V and J genes are TRBV6-4 and TRBJ1-2; D remains ambiguous. The V and J ends lost 5 bases and 2 bases respectively, with 9 bases between them. Germline V CDR1 and CDR2: MRHNA, SNTAGT. CDR3 size: 13 residues. The CDR3 reads CASSSDQNYGYTF. The CDR3 DNA is TGTGCCAGCAGTTCGGACCAGAACTATGGCTACACCTTC.

The chain has TRBV5-4 and TRBJ1-1, with 11 bases matching TRBD1. The CDR3 spans 14 residues. Looked up from germline, CDR1 is SGHNT and CDR2 is YYREEE (reference sequence). V dropped 4 bases and J dropped 5; count of bases not matched to a gene: 4. The CDR3 reads CASSPGTGGTEAFF. The CDR3 nucleotides read TGTGCCAGCAGCCCCGGGACAGGGGGGACTGAAGCTTTCTTT.

This clone was seen once. The V call is TRBV6-5, the J call TRBJ1-6; tentatively, D is TRBD1 (6 bases). The CDR3 is 15 residues long. The germline CDR1 and CDR2 sequences are MNHEY and SVGAGI. V shed 5 bases and J shed 10 bases, with 18 bases lying between them. CDR3 sequence: CASSTHRVETSPLHF. The DNA of the CDR3 is TGTGCCAGCAGTACGCACAGGGTTGAGACCTCACCCCTCCACTTT.

Details on this clone: This same CDR3 is encoded by further DNA sequences in the sample. The rearrangement uses TRBV2 and TRBJ1-1; a possible D gene is TRBD1 (6 bases). In germline, CDR1 is SNHLY, CDR2 FYNNEI. The V and J ends lost 6 bases and 4 bases respectively, with 9 bases between them. This CDR3 has 12 amino acids. The CDR3 coding sequence is TGTGCCAGCAGAGGGGGGGGCACTGAAGCTTTCTTT. Translating gives CASRGGGTEAFF.

The rearrangement joins TRBV12-5 to TRBJ2-1; D may be TRBD1 (6 bases). This CDR3 is built from 16 residues. V lost 8 bases and J lost 7, with 24 bases in between. CDR1 is LGHNT and CDR2 is FRNRAP in the germline V gene. The CDR3: CASSPQGGSTWNEQFF. As DNA, the CDR3 is TGTGCTAGTAGTCCACAAGGGGGATCGACCTGGAATGAGCAGTTCTTC.

This clone was detected a few times. This chain uses TRBV11-2 with TRBJ2-2; TRBD1 might be the D (5 bases). Trimming removed 5 bases at V and 6 bases at J, with 13 bases between. CDR1 is SGHAT and CDR2 is FQNNGV in the germline V gene. The CDR3 totals 14 residues. In DNA, the CDR3 is TGTGCCAGCAGCCCCCGACAGCCGCCCGGGGAGCTGTTTTTT. It is translated as CASSPRQPPGELFF.

This sequence joins TRBV11-1 and TRBJ2-3; D unresolved. The V and J ends lost 1 base and 5 bases respectively, with 1 base between them. CDR3 size: 11 residues. The germline CDR1 and CDR2 sequences are SGHAT and FQDESV (reference sequence). The CDR3 sequence: CASSLVDTQYF. In DNA, the CDR3 is TGTGCCAGCAGCTTAGTAGATACGCAGTATTTT.

The V and J genes are TRBV7-9 and TRBJ1-4, with 8 bases aligning to TRBD1. Germline V gene lookup returns CDR1 SEHNR and CDR2 FQNEAQ (reference sequence). The CDR3 is 14 amino acids. The trim removed 3 bases at V and 3 bases at J, leaving 0 bases unmatched. The CDR3 loop is CASSLDRANEKLFF. The CDR3 bases are TGTGCCAGCAGCTTGGACAGGGCTAATGAAAAACTGTTTTTT.

This clone has just a few counts. Other DNA sequences in this specimen translate into the identical CDR3. CDR3 coding DNA: TGTGCCAGCTCACCTAGGACTAGCGGTGCCGGAGATACGCAGTATTTT. It specifies CASSPRTSGAGDTQYF. The chain employs TRBV18 and TRBJ2-3; 10 nucleotides match TRBD2. Looked up from germline, CDR1 is KGHSH and CDR2 is LQKENI. V shed 3 bases, J shed 5 bases, and the junction held 8 bases outside the gene matches. This CDR3 is 16 amino acids long.

The rearrangement uses TRBV27 and TRBJ1-5; D possibly corresponds to TRBD1 (5 bases). The CDR3 covers 20 residues. CDR1 is MNHEY, CDR2 SMNVEV, per germline (reference sequence). The V end lost 6 bases, the J end lost 0 bases, and 27 bases lay between the germline ends. The DNA of the CDR3 is TGTGCCAGCAGGCCCAGCCCTTTTCTGGGGGGGGGATATAGCAATCAGCCCCAGCATTTT. Residues: CASRPSPFLGGGYSNQPQHF.

The chain links TRBV6-5 to TRBJ1-1; TRBD1 matches 8 bases. Per germline, CDR1 MNHEY and CDR2 SVGAGI. Trimming removed 6 bases from V and 3 bases from J; junction bases left unmatched: 6. This CDR3 has 14 amino acids. In nucleotides, the CDR3 is TGTGCCAGCAGATCGGACAGGGAACACACTGAAGCTTTCTTT. Protein product: CASRSDREHTEAFF.

The V and J genes are TRBV6-1 and TRBJ1-1, with a tentative D call TRBD1 (6 bases). This CDR3 comprises 16 residues. Germline V gene data show CDR1 as MNHNS and CDR2 as SASEGT. V was clipped by 1 base and J by 10 bases, with 22 bases between them. Written as DNA, the CDR3 is TGTGCCAGCAGTGAAGGGTCTGGGGGCCCCACCGCCGGAGCTTTCTTT. It encodes CASSEGSGGPTAGAFF.

This rearrangement joins TRBV6-1 to TRBJ2-5, with a weak D call TRBD2 (7 bases). The germline V and J ends were trimmed by 3 bases and 5 bases, with 13 bases remaining between them. CDR1 MNHNS and CDR2 SASEGT come from the germline V gene. The CDR3 sequence is 14 residues long. The CDR3 spells CASSDVRGGETQYF. In nucleotides, the CDR3 is TGTGCCAGCAGTGATGTCAGGGGAGGGGAGACCCAGTACTTC.

This chain connects TRBV4-1 to TRBJ1-2; the D gene is possibly TRBD1 (6 bases). Per germline, CDR1 MGHRA and CDR2 YSYEKL. V was cut by 1 base and J by 7 bases, with 13 bases left in between. This CDR3 spans 14 amino acids. The CDR3 region is CASSQVGGPGGYTF. CDR3 nucleotides: TGCGCCAGCAGCCAAGTTGGGGGCCCGGGTGGCTACACCTTC.

The V and J genes are TRBV19 and TRBJ1-5; 10 bases are shared with TRBD1. This CDR3 has 12 residues. CDR1 is LNHDA, CDR2 SQIVND, per germline (reference sequence). After removal of 6 bases from V and 10 bases from J, the junction contained 3 bases not matched to a gene. The CDR3 region is CASRRDRGPQHF. CDR3 in DNA: TGTGCCAGTAGAAGGGACAGGGGACCCCAGCATTTT.

This chain connects TRBV10-3 to TRBJ1-2; D uncertain. Germline loops: CDR1 ENHRY, CDR2 SYGVKD. The CDR3 runs 13 residues. V was pared by 4 bases and J by 4 bases, with 10 bases between. The CDR3 bases are TGTGCCATCAGTGTTTGGGATGGCTATGGCTACACCTTC. Amino acids: CAISVWDGYGYTF.

The gene calls are TRBV2 and TRBJ2-2; D remains ambiguous. The CDR3 loop spans 14 amino acids. Trimming shortened V by 1 base and J by 2 bases, and 5 bases separated the two germline ends. In germline, CDR1 is SNHLY, CDR2 FYNNEI. In nucleotides, the CDR3 is TGTGCCAGCAGTGAAGGTACTAACACCGGGGAGCTGTTTTTT. Translated, it gives CASSEGTNTGELFF.

The V gene is TRBV30, the J gene TRBJ2-1; TRBD2 agrees at 7 bases. The ends lost 2 bases at V and 9 bases at J; junction bases unmatched: 7. In germline, CDR1 is GTSNPN, CDR2 SVGIG (reference sequence). The CDR3 is 13 residues long. The CDR3 sequence: CAWSSGVILEQFF. The CDR3, as DNA: TGTGCCTGGAGTAGCGGGGTAATTCTTGAGCAGTTCTTC.